One sample yielded the 3 T cell receptor beta chains listed below, sequenced in a study of chemoradiotherapy in HPV16-positive cancers. Measured with immunoSEQ multiplex PCR; TCRdb has only the in-frame clones, and not every one. The sample holds tens of thousands of clones, around 88% seen once. Sequencing was performed on blood, taken from a patient who underwent chemoradiotherapy. The receptors were sampled from a human donor with HPV-associated anogenital cancer.

This sequence joins TRBV30 and TRBJ2-5; 7 bases are a match to TRBD1. V shed 1 base, J shed 1 base, and the junction held 9 bases outside the gene matches. From germline, CDR1 is GTSNPN and CDR2 SVGIG (reference sequence). The CDR3 runs to 16 residues. In DNA form, the CDR3 reads TGTGCCTGGAGTGCAGATGGGACAGCCCTCCAAGAGACCCAGTACTTC. As protein: CAWSADGTALQETQYF.

This clone was picked up a small number of times. The chain employs TRBV5-1 and TRBJ1-2, with a possible D match to TRBD1 (5 bases). The CDR3 sequence is 15 residues long. Trimming stripped 0 bases from V and 4 bases from J, with 13 bases between. Germline V gene lookup returns CDR1 SGHRS and CDR2 YFSETQ. Here the CDR3 reads CASSLGREPIYGYTF. The CDR3 DNA reads TGCGCCAGCAGCTTGGGCAGGGAACCCATCTATGGCTACACCTTC.

This chain joins TRBV7-2 and TRBJ2-7, with D tentatively TRBD1 (6 bases). CDR1 is SGHTA, CDR2 FQGNSA, per germline. The CDR3 has 14 amino acids. Trimming shortened V by 4 bases and J by 9 bases, and 19 bases separated the two germline ends. The CDR3 loop is CASSSDSLGAGQYF. The CDR3 DNA reads TGTGCCAGCAGCTCGGACAGTCTCGGGGCCGGGCAGTACTTC.